This T cell receptor (beta chain) emerged from a study of OX40 agonist ivuxolimab in advanced cancers. Produced via immunoSEQ multiplex PCR; TCRdb's table is partial and in-frame only. The repertoire holds some 66,000 clones, under 85% seen once, with roughly 2.4% in the top ten. Exclusion of a patient followed from autoimmune disease history or systemic immunosuppression. This CDR3 is built from 13 residues. Germline CDR1 is SGHAT and CDR2 is FQNNGV. V was shortened by 6 bases and J by 2 bases, with 8 bases between the two germline ends. Study results and limitations: Clones of CD4+ and CD8+ blood T cells grew by week 6 at doses of 0.1 to 3.0 mg/kg. The average count of expanded clones was higher among CD8+ T cells than among CD4+.

In the case of this clone: What it binds is unknown.

The source material was CD4+ or CD8+ T cells sorted from blood, sampled in a trial of the OX40 agonist ivuxolimab. This TCR was sampled from an adult with an advanced solid tumor such as melanoma, head and neck, liver or kidney cancer. This chain connects TRBV11-2 to TRBJ1-3; D is uncertain. CDR3: CASREVPGNTIYF. In nucleotides, the CDR3 is TGTGCCAGCAGAGAGGTTCCTGGAAACACCATATATTTT.